These 8 T cell receptor beta chains were all obtained from the same sample, sequenced in a study of blood T cell repertoires in COVID-19. This table comes from immunoSEQ multiplex PCR, and its TCRdb copy is limited to in-frame clones, with some not included. This table holds around 72,000 clones, about nine tenths found once. The sample comprised peripheral blood. The receptors come from a woman in her seventies with acute or convalescent COVID-19.

The chain combines TRBV15 with TRBJ2-5; 13 positions agree with TRBD2. The CDR3 is 16 residues long. Germline CDR1 and CDR2: LNHNV and YYDKDF (reference sequence). The V gene end was trimmed by 5 bases and the J gene end by 2 bases; junction bases not matched to a gene: 5. The CDR3 sequence is CATSLGLAGVQETQYF. Here the CDR3 DNA reads TGTGCCACCAGCTTAGGACTAGCGGGGGTTCAAGAGACCCAGTACTTC.

The chain is built from TRBV6-1 and TRBJ1-4; 11 bases line up with TRBD1. Germline V gene data show CDR1 as MNHNS and CDR2 as SASEGT. V lost 1 base, J lost 7 bases, and 8 bases stayed unmatched. This CDR3 is 17 amino acids long. The CDR3 is CASSEGTGGGRAEKLFF. In nucleotides, the CDR3 is TGTGCCAGCAGTGAAGGGACAGGGGGCGGACGGGCTGAAAAACTGTTTTTT.

The V call is TRBV9, the J call TRBJ2-1; 8 bases match TRBD1. The CDR3 covers 16 residues. Germline V CDR1 and CDR2: SGDLS, YYNGEE. Unmatched junction bases numbered 9, after V lost 3 bases and J lost 4 bases. The DNA of the CDR3 is TGTGCCAGCAGCGGACAGGGGCTTCATAGTTACAATGAGCAGTTCTTC. Its translation: CASSGQGLHSYNEQFF.

The J gene is TRBJ1-5, the V gene TRBV2; D might be TRBD1 (5 bases). The CDR3 consists of 15 residues. The V and J ends lost 8 bases and 0 bases respectively, with 14 bases between them. CDR1 and CDR2 (germline): SNHLY, FYNNEI. The CDR3 region is CASEKGRHSNQPQHF. As DNA, the CDR3 is TGTGCCAGCGAAAAGGGGCGTCATAGCAATCAGCCCCAGCATTTT.

The chain uses TRBV5-1 and TRBJ1-2, with 9 positions matching TRBD1. J was trimmed by 4 bases and V by 1 base; bases with no gene match: 5. The CDR3 has 15 residues. From germline, CDR1 is SGHRS and CDR2 YFSETQ. The CDR3 reads CASSLPTGGPYGYTF. In nucleotides, the CDR3 is TGCGCCAGCAGCTTGCCGACAGGGGGGCCCTATGGCTACACCTTC.

In nucleotides, the CDR3 is TGCGCCAGCAGCGTGGGAGGTTCCTCCTCACCCCTCCACTTT. Its protein is CASSVGGSSSPLHF. The gene calls are TRBV5-1 and TRBJ1-6; D remains ambiguous. The ends were cut back, 4 bases at V and 10 bases at J, with 15 bases in the middle. The length of the CDR3 is 14 residues. The germline V gene has CDR1 SGHRS and CDR2 YFSETQ.

This clone showed up just a few times. The chain carries TRBV6-2 or TRBV6-3 and TRBJ2-3; TRBD2 matches 10 bases. The CDR3 spans 16 residues. J was trimmed by 3 bases and V by 2 bases; bases with no gene match: 5. The germline V gene encodes CDR1 MNHEY and CDR2 SVGEGT. Here the CDR3 reads CASSYSSGRRTDTQYF. The CDR3 DNA is TGTGCCAGCAGTTACAGTAGCGGGAGGAGGACAGATACGCAGTATTTT.

The chain recombines TRBV5-5 with TRBJ1-5; 7 positions agree with TRBD1. Germline CDR1 reads SGHKS; CDR2 reads YYEKEE (reference sequence). Trimming took 4 bases from V and 3 from J; bases not matched to a gene: 4. The CDR3 is made up of 14 amino acids. The CDR3 sequence is CASSPTGPNQPQHF. The CDR3 DNA reads TGTGCCAGCAGCCCGACAGGGCCCAATCAGCCCCAGCATTTT.